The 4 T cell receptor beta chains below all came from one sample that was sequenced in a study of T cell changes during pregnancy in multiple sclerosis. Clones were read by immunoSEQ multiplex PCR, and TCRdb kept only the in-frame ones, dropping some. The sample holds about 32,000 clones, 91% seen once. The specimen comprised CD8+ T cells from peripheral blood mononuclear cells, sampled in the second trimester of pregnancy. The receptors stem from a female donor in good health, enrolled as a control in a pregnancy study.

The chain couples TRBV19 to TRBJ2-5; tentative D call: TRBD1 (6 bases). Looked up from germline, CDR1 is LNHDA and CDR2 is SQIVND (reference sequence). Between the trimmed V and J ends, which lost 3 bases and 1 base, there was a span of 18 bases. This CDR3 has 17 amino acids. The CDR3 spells CASSILFGRGFQETQYF. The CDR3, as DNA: TGTGCCAGTAGTATCCTGTTCGGCAGGGGCTTCCAAGAGACCCAGTACTTC. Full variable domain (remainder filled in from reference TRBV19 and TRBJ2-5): DGGITQSPKYLFRKEGQNVTLSCEQNLNHDAMYWYRQDPGQGLRLIYYSQIVNDFQKGDIAEGYSVSREKKESFPLTVTSAQKNPTAFYLCASSILFGRGFQETQYFGPGTRLLVL.

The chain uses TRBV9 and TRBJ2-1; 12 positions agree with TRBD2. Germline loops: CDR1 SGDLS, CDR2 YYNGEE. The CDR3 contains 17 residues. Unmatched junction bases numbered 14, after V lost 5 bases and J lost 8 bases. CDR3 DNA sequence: TGTGCCAGCAGTATTCCTTCCGGGACTAGCGGGTCCGATGAGCAGTTCTTC. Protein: CASSIPSGTSGSDEQFF.

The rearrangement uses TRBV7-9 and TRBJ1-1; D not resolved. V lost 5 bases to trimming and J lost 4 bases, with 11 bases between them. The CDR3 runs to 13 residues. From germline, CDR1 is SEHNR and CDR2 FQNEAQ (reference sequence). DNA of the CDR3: TGTGCCAGCAGCGCCCCGATCGGCACTGAAGCTTTCTTT. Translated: CASSAPIGTEAFF.

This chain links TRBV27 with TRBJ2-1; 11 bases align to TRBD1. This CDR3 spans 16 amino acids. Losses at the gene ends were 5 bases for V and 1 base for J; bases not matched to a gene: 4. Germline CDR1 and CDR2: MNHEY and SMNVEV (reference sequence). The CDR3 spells CASSAGQGGSYNEQFF. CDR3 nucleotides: TGTGCCAGCAGTGCGGGACAGGGGGGTTCCTACAATGAGCAGTTCTTC.